A single T cell receptor beta chain is shown here with its context. V was clipped by 4 bases and J by 7 bases; unmatched bases: 13. CDR1 and CDR2 (germline): MGHRA, YSYEKL. This CDR3 comprises 16 residues. Systemic immunosuppression or a history of autoimmune disease excluded patients. Generated by immunoSEQ multiplex PCR, the TCRdb table keeps only in-frame clones and is missing some. The data contain around 70,000 clones, 90% to 95% of them singletons. This entry comes from a study of OX40 agonist ivuxolimab in advanced cancers. The TCR comes from an adult with an advanced solid tumor such as melanoma, head and neck, liver or kidney cancer. Sequenced material: CD4+ or CD8+ T cells sorted from blood, taken in a trial of the OX40 agonist ivuxolimab. The rearrangement links TRBV4-1 to TRBJ1-2; 9 bases fit TRBD1. In DNA, the CDR3 is TGCGCCAGCAGCCCCCGACAGGGGGTGCTATGGTCTGGCTACACCTTC. Translating gives CASSPRQGVLWSGYTF.